This T cell receptor (beta chain) comes out of a study of CD8 T cells in ankylosing spondylitis. Whole-study findings and limits: Made up of roughly 8 highly homologous variants, a TCR beta motif appeared characteristic of ankylosing spondylitis blood. Disease-linked clones bore a CD8+ phenotype, appearing relatively rarely in peripheral blood.

CDR3 length: 15 residues. Trimming stripped 4 bases from V and 8 bases from J, with 18 bases between. Germline lookup yields CDR1 MNHEY and CDR2 SVGEGT. The sample holds many counts of this clonotype. As yet, its antigen is unknown. Quantitative 5'-RACE with molecular barcodes generated TCR beta libraries. TCRdb independently ran MiXCR on the 5' RACE reads; one entry per CDR3 protein. The sample includes 100,000 or so distinct CDR3 sequences, roughly 9% of them seen just once. The chain combines TRBV6-2 or TRBV6-3 with TRBJ2-1, with D perhaps given as TRBD1 or TRBD2 (5 bases each). The TCR comes from a male donor with ankylosing spondylitis. Sequenced: blood, either unsorted or a sorted T cell fraction (not recorded which). The CDR3 here is CASSWPGALGYEQFF. Written as DNA, the CDR3 is TGTGCCAGCAGTTGGCCCGGGGCCCTGGGATATGAGCAGTTCTTC.